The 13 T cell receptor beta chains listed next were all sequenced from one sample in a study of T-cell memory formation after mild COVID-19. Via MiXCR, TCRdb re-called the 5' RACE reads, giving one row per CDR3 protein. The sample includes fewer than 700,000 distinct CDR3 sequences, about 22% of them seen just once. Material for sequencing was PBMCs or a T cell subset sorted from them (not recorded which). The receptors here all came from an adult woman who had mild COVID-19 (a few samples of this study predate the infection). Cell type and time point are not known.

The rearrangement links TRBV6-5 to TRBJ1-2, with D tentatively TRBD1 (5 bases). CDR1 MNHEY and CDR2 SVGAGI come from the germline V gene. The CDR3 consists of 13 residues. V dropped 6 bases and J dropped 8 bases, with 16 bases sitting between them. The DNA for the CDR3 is TGTGCCAGCAGCCCACCGGGGGTCCTAGGCTACACCTTC. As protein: CASSPPGVLGYTF.

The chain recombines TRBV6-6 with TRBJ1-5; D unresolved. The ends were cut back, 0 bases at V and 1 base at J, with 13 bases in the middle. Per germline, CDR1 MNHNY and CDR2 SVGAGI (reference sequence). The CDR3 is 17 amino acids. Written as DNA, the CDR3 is TGTGCCAGCAGTTACTCCCCCACCGTGTTGAGCAATCAGCCCCAGCATTTT. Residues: CASSYSPTVLSNQPQHF.

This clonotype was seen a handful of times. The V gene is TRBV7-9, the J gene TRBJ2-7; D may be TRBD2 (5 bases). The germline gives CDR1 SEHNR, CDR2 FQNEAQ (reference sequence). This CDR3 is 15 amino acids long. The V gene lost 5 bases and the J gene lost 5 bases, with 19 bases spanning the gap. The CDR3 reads CASSDGRRGSDEQYF. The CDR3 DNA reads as TGTGCCAGCAGCGACGGTCGGAGAGGGAGCGACGAGCAGTACTTC.

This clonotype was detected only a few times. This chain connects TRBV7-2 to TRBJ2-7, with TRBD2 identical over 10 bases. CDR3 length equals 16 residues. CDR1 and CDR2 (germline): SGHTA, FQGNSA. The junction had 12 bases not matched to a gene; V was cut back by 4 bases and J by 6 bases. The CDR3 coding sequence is TGTGCCAGCAGCTCAGGGGTCCTAGCGGGAGTTGGCGAGCAGTACTTC. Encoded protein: CASSSGVLAGVGEQYF.

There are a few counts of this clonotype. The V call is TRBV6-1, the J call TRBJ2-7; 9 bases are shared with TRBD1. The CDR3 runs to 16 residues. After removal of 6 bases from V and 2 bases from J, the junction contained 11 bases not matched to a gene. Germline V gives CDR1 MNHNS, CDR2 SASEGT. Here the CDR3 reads CASRFVADRGPYEQYF. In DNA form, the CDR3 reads TGTGCCAGCAGGTTTGTGGCGGACAGGGGCCCCTACGAGCAGTACTTC.

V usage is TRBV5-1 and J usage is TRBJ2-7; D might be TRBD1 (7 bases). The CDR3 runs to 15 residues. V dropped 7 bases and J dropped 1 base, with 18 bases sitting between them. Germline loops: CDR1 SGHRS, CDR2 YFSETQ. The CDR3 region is CASAAGGTPSYEQYF. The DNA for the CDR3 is TGCGCCAGCGCAGCAGGGGGGACTCCTTCCTACGAGCAGTACTTC.

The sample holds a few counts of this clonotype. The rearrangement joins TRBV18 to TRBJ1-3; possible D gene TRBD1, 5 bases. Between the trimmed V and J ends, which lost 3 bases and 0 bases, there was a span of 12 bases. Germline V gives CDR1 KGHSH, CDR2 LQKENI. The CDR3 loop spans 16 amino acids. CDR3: CASSPLGRDSGNTIYF. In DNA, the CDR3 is TGTGCCAGCTCACCCCTTGGCAGGGACTCTGGAAACACCATATATTTT.

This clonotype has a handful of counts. The CDR3 nucleotides are TGTGCCAGCAGCTTGACAGTGTATAGAGCTTTCTTT. It translates to CASSLTVYRAFF. The rearrangement uses TRBV7-9 and TRBJ1-1, with TRBD1 as a possible D gene (5 bases). V gave up 3 bases and J gave up 10 bases, with 12 bases separating them. The V gene's germline CDR1 is SEHNR and CDR2 FQNEAQ (reference sequence). CDR3 length equals 12 residues.

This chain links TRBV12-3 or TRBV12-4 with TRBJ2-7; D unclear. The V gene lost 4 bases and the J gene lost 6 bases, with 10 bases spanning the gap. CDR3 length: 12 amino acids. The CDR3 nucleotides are TGTGCCAGCAGTTCACGGATCCCCGAGCAGTACTTC. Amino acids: CASSSRIPEQYF.

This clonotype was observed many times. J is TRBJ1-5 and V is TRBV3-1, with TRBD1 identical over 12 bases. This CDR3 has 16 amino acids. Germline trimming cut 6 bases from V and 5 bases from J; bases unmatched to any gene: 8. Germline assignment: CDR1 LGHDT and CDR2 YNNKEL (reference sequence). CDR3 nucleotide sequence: TGTGCCAGCAGTCCGGGGGACAGGGGGCACGATCAGCCCCAGCATTTT. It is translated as CASSPGDRGHDQPQHF.

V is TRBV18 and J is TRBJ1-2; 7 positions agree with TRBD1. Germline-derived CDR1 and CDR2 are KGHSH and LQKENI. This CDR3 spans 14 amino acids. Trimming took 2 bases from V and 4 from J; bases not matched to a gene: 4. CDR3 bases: TGTGCCAGCTCACCAAACAGGGGTGGCTATGGCTACACCTTC. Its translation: CASSPNRGGYGYTF.

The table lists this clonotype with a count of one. The CDR3 is CSAPVGGSAKNIQYF. The CDR3 coding sequence is TGCAGTGCTCCAGTGGGGGGATCAGCCAAAAACATTCAGTACTTC. The chain joins TRBV20-1 to TRBJ2-4; weak D call: TRBD2 (6 bases). Germline CDR1 and CDR2: DFQATT and SNEGSKA (reference sequence). V was pared by 5 bases and J by 0 bases, with 14 bases between. The CDR3 runs 15 residues.

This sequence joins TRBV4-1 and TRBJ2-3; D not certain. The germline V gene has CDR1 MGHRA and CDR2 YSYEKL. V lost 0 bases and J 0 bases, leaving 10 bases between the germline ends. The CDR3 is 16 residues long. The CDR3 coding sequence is TGCGCCAGCAGCCAAGAGGCCTTTCCTAGCACAGATACGCAGTATTTT. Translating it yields CASSQEAFPSTDTQYF.